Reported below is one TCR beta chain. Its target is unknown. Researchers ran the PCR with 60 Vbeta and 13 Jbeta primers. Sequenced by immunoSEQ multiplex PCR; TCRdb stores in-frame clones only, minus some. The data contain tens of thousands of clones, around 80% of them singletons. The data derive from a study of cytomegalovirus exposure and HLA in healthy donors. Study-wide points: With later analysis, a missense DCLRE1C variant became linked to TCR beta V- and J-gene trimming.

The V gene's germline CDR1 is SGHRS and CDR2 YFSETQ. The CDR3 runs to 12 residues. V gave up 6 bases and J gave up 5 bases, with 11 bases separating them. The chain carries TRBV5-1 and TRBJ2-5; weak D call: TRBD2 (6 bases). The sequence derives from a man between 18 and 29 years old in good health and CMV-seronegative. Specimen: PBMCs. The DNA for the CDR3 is TGCGCCAGCATCCGGGCGGGGGAGACCCAGTACTTC. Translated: CASIRAGETQYF.